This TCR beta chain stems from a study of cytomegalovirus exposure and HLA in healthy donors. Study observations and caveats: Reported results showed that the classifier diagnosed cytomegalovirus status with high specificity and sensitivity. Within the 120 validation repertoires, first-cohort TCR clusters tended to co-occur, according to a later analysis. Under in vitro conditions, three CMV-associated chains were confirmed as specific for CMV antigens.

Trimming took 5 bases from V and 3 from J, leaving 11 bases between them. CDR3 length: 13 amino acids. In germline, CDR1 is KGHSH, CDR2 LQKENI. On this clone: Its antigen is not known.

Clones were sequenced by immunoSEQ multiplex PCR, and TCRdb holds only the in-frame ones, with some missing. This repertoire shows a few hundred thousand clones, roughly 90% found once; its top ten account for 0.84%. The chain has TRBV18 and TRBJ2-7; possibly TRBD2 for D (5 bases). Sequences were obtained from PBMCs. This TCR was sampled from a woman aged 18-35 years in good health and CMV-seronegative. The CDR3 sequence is CASSYADFYEQYF. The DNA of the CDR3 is TGTGCCAGCTCATATGCGGACTTCTACGAGCAGTACTTC.